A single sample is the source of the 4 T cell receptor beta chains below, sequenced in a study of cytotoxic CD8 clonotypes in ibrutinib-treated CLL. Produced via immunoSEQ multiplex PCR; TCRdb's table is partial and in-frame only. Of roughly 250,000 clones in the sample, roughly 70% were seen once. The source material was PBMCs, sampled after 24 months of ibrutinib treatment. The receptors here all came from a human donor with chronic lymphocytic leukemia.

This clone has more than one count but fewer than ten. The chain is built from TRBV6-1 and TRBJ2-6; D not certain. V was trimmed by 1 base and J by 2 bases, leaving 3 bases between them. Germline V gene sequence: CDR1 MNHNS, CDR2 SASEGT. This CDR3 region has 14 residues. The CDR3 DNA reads TGTGCCAGCAGTGAAGGGGCTGGGGCCAACGTCCTGACTTTC. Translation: CASSEGAGANVLTF.

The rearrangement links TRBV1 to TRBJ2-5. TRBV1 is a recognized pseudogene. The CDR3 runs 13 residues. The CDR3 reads CTSSVPARETQYF. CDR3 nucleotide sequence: TGCACCAGCAGCGTCCCGGCCAGAGAGACCCAGTACTTC.

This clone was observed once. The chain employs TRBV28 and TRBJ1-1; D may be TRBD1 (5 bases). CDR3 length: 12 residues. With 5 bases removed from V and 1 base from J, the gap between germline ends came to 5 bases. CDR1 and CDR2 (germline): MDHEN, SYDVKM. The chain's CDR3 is CASSQGNTEAFF. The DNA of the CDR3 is TGTGCCAGCAGTCAGGGGAACACTGAAGCTTTCTTT.

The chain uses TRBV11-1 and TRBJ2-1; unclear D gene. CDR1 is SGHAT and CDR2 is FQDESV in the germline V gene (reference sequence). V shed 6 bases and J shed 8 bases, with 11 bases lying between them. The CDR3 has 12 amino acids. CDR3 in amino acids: CASSLNAYEQFF. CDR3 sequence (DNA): TGTGCCAGCAGTTTGAATGCATATGAGCAGTTCTTC.